These T cell receptor beta chains were read from a single sample in a study of metastatic and nonmetastatic thyroid tumors. With MiXCR, TCRdb reprocessed the PCR reads. The table shows more than 20,000 clones, with around 12% occurring only once. The sample comprised blood. Receptors were obtained from a female donor with papillary thyroid cancer or a benign thyroid nodule (not recorded which). Some clones in this sample may be carry-over from other donors' samples. Both conserved end residues are part of each CDR3. D genes are given only for firm matches. Size tells how often a clone was seen (once, few, many) or the class of an expanded clone, and some rows leave it out.

D gene	clone size	J gene	V gene	CDR3 protein	CDR3 DNA
-	few	TRBJ1-2	TRBV6-2/TRBV6-3	CASNYPTAYGYTF	TGTGCCAGCAATTACCCGACAGCCTATGGCTACACCTTC
TRBD1	-	TRBJ1-6	TRBV7-9	CASSLGQGYSPLHF	TGTGCCAGCAGCTTGGGACAGGGGTATTCACCCCTCCACTTT
-	many	TRBJ2-3	TRBV5-1	CASTSGGTGTDTQYF	TGCGCCAGCACCTCAGGGGGGACAGGCACAGATACGCAGTATTTT
TRBD1	-	TRBJ1-6	TRBV27	CASSPRTGGWPLHF	TGTGCCAGCAGTCCACGGACAGGGGGCTGGCCCCTCCACTTT
-	many	TRBJ2-6	TRBV20-1	CSATQGSSGANVLTF	TGCAGTGCTACCCAGGGGAGCTCTGGGGCCAACGTCCTGACTTTC
TRBD1	many	TRBJ1-4	TRBV18	CASSPRQGATNEKLFF	TGTGCCAGCTCACCAAGACAGGGCGCGACTAATGAAAAACTGTTTTTT
TRBD2	many	TRBJ2-5	TRBV20-1	CSARDHNGGASGWLETQYF	TGCAGTGCTAGAGATCACAACGGCGGGGCTAGCGGGTGGTTGGAGACCCAGTACTTC
TRBD1	many	TRBJ2-3	TRBV5-5	CASSMGQGNTDTQYF	TGTGCCAGCAGCATGGGACAGGGGAACACAGATACGCAGTATTTT
-	many	TRBJ1-4	TRBV12-3/TRBV12-4	CASSFRVDEKLFF	TGTGCCAGCAGTTTCAGGGTAGACGAAAAACTGTTTTTT
-	few	TRBJ1-6	TRBV6-1	CASTSRTGTNSPLHF	TGTGCCAGCACCTCCCGTACAGGTACTAACTCACCCCTCCACTTT
-	many	TRBJ2-1	TRBV20-1	CSAHDANEQFF	TGCAGTGCCCATGACGCAAATGAGCAGTTCTTC
TRBD1	many	TRBJ2-7	TRBV3-1	CASSQGSWTGSYEQYF	TGTGCCAGCAGCCAAGGATCCTGGACAGGTTCCTACGAGCAGTACTTC
-	medium-sized	TRBJ2-5	TRBV28	CASSLWGTWETQYF	TGTGCCAGCAGTTTATGGGGGACTTGGGAGACCCAGTACTTC
-	-	TRBJ2-2	TRBV11-1	CVSSLYRRGPNTGELFF	TGTGTCAGCAGCTTATATAGGCGGGGGCCTAACACCGGGGAGCTGTTTTTT
-	many	TRBJ2-1	TRBV10-3	CAISESIDRFRFF	TGTGCCATCAGTGAGTCAATAGATCGGTTTAGGTTCTTC
-	many	TRBJ1-2	TRBV9	CASSVATQANYGYTF	TGTGCCAGCAGCGTAGCGACCCAAGCTAACTATGGCTACACCTTC
TRBD2	many	TRBJ2-7	TRBV18	CASSPLSGVAYEQYF	TGTGCCAGCTCACCACTAAGCGGGGTGGCCTACGAGCAGTACTTC
-	many	TRBJ2-7	TRBV19	CASSIRDPGDEQYF	TGTGCCAGTAGTATTCGGGACCCAGGGGACGAGCAGTACTTC
TRBD1	many	TRBJ1-5	TRBV20-1	CSATWGTGNNQPQHF	TGCAGTGCTACATGGGGGACAGGCAACAATCAGCCCCAGCATTTT
TRBD2	many	TRBJ2-1	TRBV6-1	CASSSSGRENNEQFF	TGTGCCAGCAGTTCCAGCGGGAGGGAGAACAATGAGCAGTTCTTC
TRBD2	many	TRBJ2-5	TRBV5-1	CASSLPSGGETQYF	TGCGCCAGCAGCTTGCCTAGCGGCGGGGAGACCCAGTACTTC
-	many	TRBJ2-3	TRBV19	CASSIGSPDTQYF	TGTGCCAGTAGTATTGGCAGTCCAGATACGCAGTATTTT
TRBD2	few	TRBJ2-1	TRBV5-4	CASRTPVAGASNEQFF	TGTGCCAGCAGGACCCCCGTAGCGGGGGCCTCCAATGAGCAGTTCTTC
TRBD1	medium-sized	TRBJ1-6	TRBV12-5	CASGLTGGNSPLHF	TGTGCTAGTGGGCTGACAGGGGGGAATTCACCCCTCCACTTT
-	medium-sized	TRBJ2-7	TRBV6-5	CASSYATAYEQYF	TGTGCCAGCAGTTACGCGACAGCCTACGAGCAGTACTTC
-	many	TRBJ1-1	TRBV15	CATSSLTGNTEAFF	TGTGCCACCAGCAGTTTAACTGGGAACACTGAAGCTTTCTTT
-	many	TRBJ1-4	TRBV5-5	CASSRSWTATNEKLFF	TGTGCCAGCAGCCGGTCTTGGACAGCAACTAATGAAAAACTGTTTTTT
-	many	TRBJ2-4	TRBV28	CASSLGTQNIQYF	TGTGCCAGCAGTCTAGGGACCCAAAACATTCAGTACTTC
TRBD1	many	TRBJ1-2	TRBV5-1	CASSSVRTGLDGYTF	TGCGCCAGCAGCTCCGTCCGGACAGGGCTGGACGGCTACACCTTC
TRBD2	many	TRBJ2-1	TRBV7-6	CASSPGREQFF	TGTGCCAGCAGCCCCGGGAGGGAGCAGTTCTTC
-	many	TRBJ1-2	TRBV20-1	CSARAGLGYGYTF	TGCAGTGCTAGAGCGGGGCTAGGCTATGGCTACACCTTC
-	many	TRBJ1-5	TRBV3-1	CASSQWGSNSNQPQHF	TGTGCCAGCAGCCAATGGGGGAGCAATAGCAATCAGCCCCAGCATTTT
TRBD2	many	TRBJ2-1	TRBV24-1	CATSDPSGGGNEQFF	TGTGCCACCAGTGACCCCAGCGGGGGGGGGAATGAGCAGTTCTTC
TRBD1	many	TRBJ2-2	TRBV7-2	CASSRTGANTGELFF	TGTGCCAGCAGCCGGACAGGGGCAAACACCGGGGAGCTGTTTTTT
TRBD1	many	TRBJ1-2	TRBV5-1	CASSWTGYGYTF	TGCGCCAGCAGCTGGACAGGGTATGGCTACACCTTC
TRBD1	many	TRBJ1-1	TRBV7-8	CASSPQWVARGLDEAFF	TGTGCCAGCAGCCCTCAATGGGTGGCCAGGGGGCTGGATGAAGCTTTCTTT
-	medium-sized	TRBJ2-7	TRBV6-1	CASSLQNAGEQYF	TGTGCCAGCAGCCTACAGAACGCGGGGGAGCAGTACTTC
TRBD1	many	TRBJ1-5	TRBV29-1	CSVVAGGDQPQHF	TGCAGCGTTGTGGCAGGGGGAGATCAGCCCCAGCATTTT
-	few	TRBJ1-6	TRBV6-1	CASSGPSSSGDNLPLHF	TGTGCCAGCAGTGGACCGTCTAGCAGTGGGGATAATTTACCCCTCCACTTT
-	-	TRBJ2-2	TRBV11-2	CASSLLGANTGELFF	TGTGCCAGCAGCCTCCTGGGGGCGAACACCGGGGAGCTGTTTTTT
TRBD1	many	TRBJ1-4	TRBV5-1	CASSLVGTGDEKLFF	TGCGCCAGCAGCTTGGTTGGAACAGGGGATGAAAAACTGTTTTTT
-	few	TRBJ2-4	TRBV5-1	CASSLRVQEGIQYF	TGCGCCAGCAGCTTGAGGGTGCAGGAGGGCATTCAGTACTTC
-	many	TRBJ1-1	TRBV4-1	CASSRRPQVNTEAFF	TGCGCCAGCAGCCGAAGGCCACAGGTGAACACTGAAGCTTTCTTT
TRBD1	once	TRBJ1-5	TRBV2	CASSLRLQRQGRQPQHF	TGTGCCAGCAGCTTGAGACTGCAGAGACAGGGGAGGCAGCCCCAGCATTTT
-	many	TRBJ1-1	TRBV20-1	CSARGGDWGAFF	TGCAGTGCTAGAGGGGGGGACTGGGGAGCTTTCTTT
TRBD1	many	TRBJ1-2	TRBV11-2	CASSLRSMGQGDGYTF	TGTGCCAGCAGCCTCAGATCCATGGGACAGGGGGACGGCTACACCTTC
-	few	TRBJ2-3	TRBV6-2/TRBV6-3	CASKRSTGPHNKDTQYF	TGTGCCAGCAAAAGGAGTACGGGACCTCATAACAAAGATACGCAGTATTTT
-	many	TRBJ1-1	TRBV2	CASSERWGGTEAFF	TGTGCCAGCAGTGAAAGATGGGGGGGCACTGAAGCTTTCTTT
TRBD1	many	TRBJ1-2	TRBV11-1	CASSHDRVGFTF	TGTGCCAGCAGCCACGACAGGGTAGGGTTCACCTTC
TRBD1	many	TRBJ1-5	TRBV27	CASRQGPYSNQPQHF	TGTGCCAGCAGACAGGGGCCCTATAGCAATCAGCCCCAGCATTTT
-	-	TRBJ2-7	TRBV4-3	CASSQDPVGMSYEQYF	TGCGCCAGCAGCCAAGATCCTGTAGGCATGTCCTACGAGCAGTACTTC
-	many	TRBJ1-1	TRBV9	CASSALDGMNTEAFF	TGTGCCAGCAGCGCCCTTGACGGAATGAACACTGAAGCTTTCTTT
TRBD1	many	TRBJ2-2	TRBV5-1	CASSILSETGGVGGELFF	TGCGCCAGCAGCATACTATCCGAGACAGGGGGCGTCGGCGGGGAGCTGTTTTTT
-	few	TRBJ1-5	TRBV6-1	CASSSHQSGEEPQHF	TGTGCCAGCAGCTCTCACCAATCAGGGGAAGAGCCCCAGCATTTT
-	medium-sized	TRBJ1-2	TRBV28	CASSGGAGNYGYTF	TGTGCCAGCAGTGGGGGGGCCGGGAACTATGGCTACACCTTC
-	many	TRBJ2-3	TRBV20-1	CSARSLNTDTQYF	TGCAGTGCTAGAAGTCTAAACACAGATACGCAGTATTTT
-	-	TRBJ2-7	TRBV15	CATSRARSGAQYF	TGTGCTACCAGCAGAGCCCGGTCGGGGGCGCAGTACTTC
TRBD1	many	TRBJ1-3	TRBV6-4	CASSIRDRGSGNTIYF	TGTGCCAGCAGTATACGGGACAGGGGATCTGGAAACACCATATATTTT
-	many	TRBJ2-2	TRBV7-2	CASSLREGGELFF	TGTGCCAGCAGCCTCCGAGAGGGCGGGGAGCTGTTTTTT